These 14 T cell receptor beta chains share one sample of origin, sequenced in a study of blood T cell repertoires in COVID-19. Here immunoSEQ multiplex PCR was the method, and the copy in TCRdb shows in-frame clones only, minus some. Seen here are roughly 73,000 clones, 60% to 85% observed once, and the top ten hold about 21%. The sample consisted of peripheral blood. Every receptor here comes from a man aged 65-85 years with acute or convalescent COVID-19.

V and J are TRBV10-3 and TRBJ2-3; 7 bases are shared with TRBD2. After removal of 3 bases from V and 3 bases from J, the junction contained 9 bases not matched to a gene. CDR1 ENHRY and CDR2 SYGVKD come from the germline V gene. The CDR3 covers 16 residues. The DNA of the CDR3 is TGTGCCATCAGTGATCTAGGGGAGGGCCGTACAGATACGCAGTATTTT. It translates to CAISDLGEGRTDTQYF.

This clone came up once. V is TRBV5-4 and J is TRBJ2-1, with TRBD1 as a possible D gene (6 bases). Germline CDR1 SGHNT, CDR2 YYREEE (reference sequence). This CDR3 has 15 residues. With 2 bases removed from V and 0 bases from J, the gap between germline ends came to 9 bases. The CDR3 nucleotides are TGTGCCAGCAGCTTAACCAGGGGCTCCTACAATGAGCAGTTCTTC. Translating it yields CASSLTRGSYNEQFF.

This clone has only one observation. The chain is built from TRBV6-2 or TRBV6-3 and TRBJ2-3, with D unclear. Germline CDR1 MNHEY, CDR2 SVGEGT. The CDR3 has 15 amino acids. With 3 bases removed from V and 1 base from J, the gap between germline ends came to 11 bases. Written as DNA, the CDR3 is TGTGCCAGCAGTTATCCCCGGGTCGGCACAGATACGCAGTATTTT. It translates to CASSYPRVGTDTQYF.

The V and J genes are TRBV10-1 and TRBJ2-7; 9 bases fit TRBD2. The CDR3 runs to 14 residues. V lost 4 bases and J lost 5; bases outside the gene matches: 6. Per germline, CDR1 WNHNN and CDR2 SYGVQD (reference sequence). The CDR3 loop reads CASSGAGGSNEQYF. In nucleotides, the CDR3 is TGCGCCAGCAGTGGAGCGGGAGGATCCAACGAGCAGTACTTC.

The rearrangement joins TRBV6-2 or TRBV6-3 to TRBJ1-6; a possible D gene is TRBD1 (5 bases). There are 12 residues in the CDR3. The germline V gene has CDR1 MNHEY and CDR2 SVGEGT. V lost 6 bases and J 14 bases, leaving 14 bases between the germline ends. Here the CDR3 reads CASRPPGTTLHF. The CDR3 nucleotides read TGTGCCAGCAGACCTCCGGGGACTACCCTCCACTTT.

CDR3 in amino acids: CASSLMSTGSPNEKLFF. The CDR3 bases are TGTGCCAGCAGCTTAATGTCGACAGGGTCACCTAATGAAAAACTGTTTTTT. The chain is built from TRBV7-6 and TRBJ1-4; 7 nucleotides match TRBD1. The CDR3 covers 17 residues. Germline CDR1 is SGHVS and CDR2 is FNYEAQ. V lost 2 bases and J lost 3; bases outside the gene matches: 9.

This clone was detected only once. The CDR3: CASSSNRESYTF. The CDR3 region has the DNA TGTGCCAGCAGCTCCAACAGGGAGAGCTACACCTTC. The chain carries TRBV7-3 and TRBJ1-2, with TRBD1 as a possible D gene (6 bases). Per germline, CDR1 SGHTA and CDR2 FQGTGA. CDR3 size: 12 residues. Trimming took 4 bases from V and 9 from J, leaving 12 bases between them.

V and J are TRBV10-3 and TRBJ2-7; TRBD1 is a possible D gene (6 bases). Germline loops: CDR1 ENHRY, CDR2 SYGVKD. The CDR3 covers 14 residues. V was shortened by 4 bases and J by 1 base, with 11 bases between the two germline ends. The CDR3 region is CAISAGTLSYEQYF. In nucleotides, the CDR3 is TGTGCCATCAGTGCCGGGACACTATCCTACGAGCAGTACTTC.

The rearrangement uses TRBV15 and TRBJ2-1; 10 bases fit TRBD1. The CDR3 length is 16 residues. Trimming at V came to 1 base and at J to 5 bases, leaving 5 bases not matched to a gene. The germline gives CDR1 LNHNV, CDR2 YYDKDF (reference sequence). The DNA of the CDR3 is TGTGCCACCAGCAGAGCCGCGGGACAGGGGAACAATGAGCAGTTCTTC. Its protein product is CATSRAAGQGNNEQFF.

CDR3 sequence reads: CASSDWALAGGETQYF. CDR3 DNA: TGTGCCAGCAGTGACTGGGCACTAGCGGGCGGTGAGACCCAGTACTTC. This sequence joins TRBV2 and TRBJ2-5, with 9 nucleotides matching TRBD2. The V gene end was trimmed by 3 bases and the J gene end by 5 bases; junction bases not matched to a gene: 10. This CDR3 region has 16 residues. Germline V gives CDR1 SNHLY, CDR2 FYNNEI.

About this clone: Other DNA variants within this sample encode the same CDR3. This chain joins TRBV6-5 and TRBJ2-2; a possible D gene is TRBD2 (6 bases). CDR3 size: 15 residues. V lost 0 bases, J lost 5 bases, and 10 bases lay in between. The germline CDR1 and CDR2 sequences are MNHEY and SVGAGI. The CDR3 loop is CASSYSGGGTGELFF. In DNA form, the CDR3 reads TGTGCCAGCAGTTACTCCGGGGGAGGAACCGGGGAGCTGTTTTTT.

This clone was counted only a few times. CDR3 nucleotides: TGTGCCAGCAGTATACCAATGATTGTCGGGTCTGAAGCTTTCTTT. Translation: CASSIPMIVGSEAFF. V gene TRBV6-2 or TRBV6-3 combines with J gene TRBJ1-1, with D uncertain. The ends were cut back, 5 bases at V and 6 bases at J, with 19 bases in the middle. The CDR3 runs 15 residues. Germline values: CDR1 MNHEY, CDR2 SVGEGT.

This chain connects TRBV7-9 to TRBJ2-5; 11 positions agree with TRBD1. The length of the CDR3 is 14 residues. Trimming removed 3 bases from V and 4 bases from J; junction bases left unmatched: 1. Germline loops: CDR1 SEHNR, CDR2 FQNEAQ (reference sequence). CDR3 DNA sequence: TGTGCCAGCAGCTTCGGGACAGGGGGAGAGACCCAGTACTTC. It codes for CASSFGTGGETQYF.

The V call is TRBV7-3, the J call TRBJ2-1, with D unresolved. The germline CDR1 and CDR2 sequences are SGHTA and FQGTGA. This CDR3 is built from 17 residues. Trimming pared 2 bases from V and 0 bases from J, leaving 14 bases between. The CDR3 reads CASSLWPVWSSYNEQFF. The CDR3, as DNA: TGTGCCAGCAGCTTATGGCCAGTTTGGAGCTCCTACAATGAGCAGTTCTTC.